This entry lists 13 T cell receptor beta chains sequenced from one sample in a study of shared clonotypes between healthy human individuals. Only in-frame clones appear in the TCRdb table, and some are missing; sequencing was by immunoSEQ multiplex PCR. Of 950,000 to 1,200,000 clones in the sample, roughly 80% are singletons; the top ten hold 0.89%. Sequencing was carried out using memory CD4+ T cells from PBMCs. Subset in this sample: CD45RA-negative fraction. These receptors came from a man between 18 and 29 years old in good health. Some clones in this sample may be carry-over from other donors' samples.

V and J are TRBV2 and TRBJ1-5, with TRBD1 matching 8 bases. V gave up 6 bases and J gave up 4 bases; unmatched junction bases: 5. The CDR3 has 14 residues. CDR1 and CDR2 from the germline V gene are SNHLY and FYNNEI. CDR3 amino acids: CASRGTGRNQPQHF. CDR3 sequence (DNA): TGTGCCAGCAGAGGGACAGGTCGGAATCAGCCCCAGCATTTT.

V usage is TRBV2 and J usage is TRBJ1-5, with TRBD1 matching 8 bases. CDR1 and CDR2 from the germline V gene are SNHLY and FYNNEI. CDR3 size: 16 residues. With 4 bases clipped from V and 1 base from J, the junction kept 6 bases outside the gene matches. For the CDR3, the DNA is TGTGCCAGCAGTGGGCAGGGGGCAGAAAGCAATCAGCCCCAGCATTTT. This gives the protein CASSGQGAESNQPQHF.

The chain carries TRBV2 and TRBJ1-5; weak D call: TRBD1 (5 bases). Deletions cut 6 bases from V and 6 bases from J, with 15 bases between. This CDR3 spans 14 amino acids. From germline, CDR1 is SNHLY and CDR2 FYNNEI. CDR3 protein: CASSGQGLSQPQHF. CDR3 nucleotide sequence: TGTGCCAGCAGCGGCCAGGGATTAAGTCAGCCCCAGCATTTT.

The chain couples TRBV27 to TRBJ2-1, with D possibly matching TRBD1 (5 bases). This CDR3 is 16 amino acids long. Germline CDR1 is MNHEY and CDR2 is SMNVEV (reference sequence). Trimming stripped 4 bases from V and 0 bases from J, with 13 bases between. DNA of the CDR3: TGTGCCAGCAGTTCTTCAGGGCGGATCTCCTACAATGAGCAGTTCTTC. It is translated as CASSSSGRISYNEQFF.

The V and J genes are TRBV5-1 and TRBJ1-1; TRBD1 aligns across 7 bases. With 3 bases clipped from V and 5 bases from J, the junction kept 7 bases outside the gene matches. The CDR3 runs 14 residues. The V gene's germline CDR1 is SGHRS and CDR2 YFSETQ. The CDR3 here is CASSSDRVGTEAFF. CDR3 DNA sequence: TGCGCCAGCAGCTCCGACAGGGTTGGGACTGAAGCTTTCTTT.

A single count supports this clone. A much larger clone lies a single base off, so this may be a read error. V is TRBV2 and J is TRBJ2-1, with TRBD1 identical over 8 bases. This CDR3 has 15 amino acids. Germline-derived CDR1 and CDR2 are SNHLY and FYNNEI. DNA of the CDR3: TGTGCCAGCCATTTGGTAGGACAGGGAGACAATGAGCGGTTCTTC. It yields the protein CASHLVGQGDNERFF.

This clone was picked up a small number of times. The V gene is TRBV5-1, the J gene TRBJ1-1; D gene ambiguous. The CDR3 runs 14 residues. Trimming took off 0 bases at V and 3 bases at J, with 9 bases between the two ends. The V gene's germline CDR1 is SGHRS and CDR2 YFSETQ. CDR3 sequence reads: CASSLDEGYTEAFF. Written as DNA, the CDR3 is TGCGCCAGCAGCTTGGATGAGGGATACACTGAAGCTTTCTTT.

This sequence joins TRBV6-1 and TRBJ1-3; D is uncertain. CDR3 length equals 14 residues. V lost 5 bases to trimming and J lost 0 bases, with 8 bases between them. Germline CDR1 reads MNHNS; CDR2 reads SASEGT. The CDR3 DNA reads TGTGCCAGCAGTACTTCATACTCTGGAAACACCATATATTTT. Its translation: CASSTSYSGNTIYF.

The V call is TRBV2, the J call TRBJ2-7, with TRBD1 matching over 7 bases. V shed 8 bases and J 5 bases; nucleotides not matched to a gene: 12. This CDR3 region has 14 residues. CDR1 is SNHLY and CDR2 is FYNNEI in the germline V gene. The CDR3 sequence: CASVPRTGVHEQYF. In nucleotides, the CDR3 is TGTGCCAGCGTCCCCCGGACAGGAGTGCACGAGCAGTACTTC.

The V and J genes are TRBV28 and TRBJ1-2; D is possibly TRBD1 (5 bases). The CDR3 length is 11 residues. Between the trimmed V and J ends, which lost 4 bases and 8 bases, there was a span of 8 bases. From germline, CDR1 is MDHEN and CDR2 SYDVKM. CDR3 sequence: CASSSREGYTF. The CDR3 DNA reads as TGTGCCAGCAGTTCCAGGGAAGGCTACACCTTC.

As for this clone: Other nucleotide sequences from this sample produce the same CDR3. The chain is built from TRBV28 and TRBJ2-1; TRBD2 matches 14 bases. Per germline, CDR1 MDHEN and CDR2 SYDVKM. The CDR3 covers 18 residues. The J segment lost 0 bases and the V segment lost 5 bases, leaving 6 bases of the junction unmatched. DNA of the CDR3: TGTGCCAGCAGTGGACTAGCGGGAGGAGGGAGCTCCTACAATGAGCAGTTCTTC. Translating it yields CASSGLAGGGSSYNEQFF.

The J gene is TRBJ2-3, the V gene TRBV5-4; a possible D gene is TRBD1 (6 bases). The V end was cut by 0 bases, the J end by 1 base, with 15 bases between. The CDR3 consists of 17 residues. Germline lookup yields CDR1 SGHNT and CDR2 YYREEE (reference sequence). The DNA of the CDR3 is TGTGCCAGCAGCTTGGGGACAGCTCGATTAGGCACAGATACGCAGTATTTT. Its protein is CASSLGTARLGTDTQYF.

The chain employs TRBV6-5 and TRBJ2-7; maybe TRBD1 (5 bases). CDR1 and CDR2 (germline): MNHEY, SVGAGI. The CDR3 spans 15 residues. Trimming cost V 2 bases and J 3 bases, with 14 bases left between them. This CDR3 reads CASSYVRQSNYEQYF. The CDR3 DNA reads TGTGCCAGCAGTTACGTTCGACAGAGCAACTACGAGCAGTACTTC.